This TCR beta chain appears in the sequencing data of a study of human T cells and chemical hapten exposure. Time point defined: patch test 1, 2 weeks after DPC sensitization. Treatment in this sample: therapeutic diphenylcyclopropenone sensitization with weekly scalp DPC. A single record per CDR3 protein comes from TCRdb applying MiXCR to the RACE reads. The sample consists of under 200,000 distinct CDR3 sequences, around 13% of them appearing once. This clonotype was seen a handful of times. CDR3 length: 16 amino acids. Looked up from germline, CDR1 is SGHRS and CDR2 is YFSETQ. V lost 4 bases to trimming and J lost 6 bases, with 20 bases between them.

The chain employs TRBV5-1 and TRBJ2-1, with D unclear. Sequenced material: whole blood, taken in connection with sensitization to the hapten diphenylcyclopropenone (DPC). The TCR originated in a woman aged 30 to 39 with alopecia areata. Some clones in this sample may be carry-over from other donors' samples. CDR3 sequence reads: CASSLLMAAQGNEQFF. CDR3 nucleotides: TGCGCCAGCAGCCTCCTCATGGCGGCGCAAGGCAATGAGCAGTTCTTC.